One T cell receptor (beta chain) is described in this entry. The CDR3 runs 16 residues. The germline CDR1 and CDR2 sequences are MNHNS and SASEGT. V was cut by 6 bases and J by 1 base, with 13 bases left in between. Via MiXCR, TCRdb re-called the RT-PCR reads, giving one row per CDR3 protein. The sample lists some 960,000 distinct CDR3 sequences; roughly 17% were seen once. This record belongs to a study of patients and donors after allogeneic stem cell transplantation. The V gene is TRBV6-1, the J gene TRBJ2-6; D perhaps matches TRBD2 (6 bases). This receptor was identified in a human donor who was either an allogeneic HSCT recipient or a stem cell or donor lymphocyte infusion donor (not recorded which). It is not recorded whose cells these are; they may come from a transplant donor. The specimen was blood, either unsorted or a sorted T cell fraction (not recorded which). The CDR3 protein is CASSLWGGSGANVLTF. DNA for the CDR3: TGTGCCAGCAGCCTCTGGGGAGGATCTGGGGCCAACGTCCTGACTTTC.